A selection of T cell receptor beta chains follows, all from one sample in a study of OX40 agonist ivuxolimab in advanced cancers. The protocol was immunoSEQ multiplex PCR, while the TCRdb copy is restricted to in-frame clones and leaves out a portion. The table includes approximately 100,000 clones, 80% to 90% detected once. The input for sequencing was CD4+ or CD8+ T cells sorted from blood, taken in a trial of the OX40 agonist ivuxolimab. These TCRs come from an adult with an advanced solid tumor such as melanoma, head and neck, liver or kidney cancer. The CDR3 runs from the conserved cysteine through the conserved F or W. Each record gives: J gene, D gene, V gene, clone size, CDR3 length, CDR3 DNA, CDR3 protein. A D gene is named only where the DNA matches it firmly. Some rows have no size entry. The others give once, few or many, or a class for an expanded clone.

>TRBJ1-1|.|TRBV30|.|11
TGTGCCTGGACGGGGCGGGGGCACGCTTTCTTT
CAWTGRGHAFF
>TRBJ1-1|.|TRBV10-3|.|15
TGTGCCATCAGTGAGGGACGGATCATGAACACTGAAGCTTTCTTT
CAISEGRIMNTEAFF
>TRBJ2-2|TRBD1|TRBV7-7|.|15
TGTGCTAGCAGCCTGGGACAGGCGAACACCGGGGAGCTGTTTTTT
CASSLGQANTGELFF
>TRBJ1-1|TRBD1|TRBV7-3|.|13
TGTGCCAGCAGCTTAGACAGGGTCAGTGAAGCTTTCTTT
CASSLDRVSEAFF
>TRBJ1-3|.|TRBV27|.|12
TGTGCCAGCCATGACGCCGTAAACACCATATATTTT
CASHDAVNTIYF
>TRBJ2-7|.|TRBV7-2|.|14
TGTGCCAGCAGCTTAGCTCAGGGCTTTTACGAGCAGTACTTC
CASSLAQGFYEQYF
>TRBJ1-2|TRBD1|TRBV28|.|14
TGTGCCAGCAGTATTCCGGGACAGCACTATGGCTACACCTTC
CASSIPGQHYGYTF
>TRBJ2-7|TRBD1|TRBV5-1|.|16
TGCGCCAGCAGCGGGGGGCCGGGGACAGGGGACTACGAGCAGTACTTC
CASSGGPGTGDYEQYF
>TRBJ1-6|.|TRBV5-1|.|15
TGCGCCAGCAGCTTGGAAGCCCAGGACGGCTTCCCCCTCCACTTT
CASSLEAQDGFPLHF
>TRBJ2-7|TRBD2|TRBV19|.|15
TGTGCCAGTAGTATAGATGGGGGGGGCTCCTACGAGCAGTACTTC
CASSIDGGGSYEQYF
>TRBJ1-1|.|TRBV7-2|.|13
TGTGCCAGCAGCTTATATGGGGAAAAAGGAGCTTTCTTT
CASSLYGEKGAFF
>TRBJ1-2|.|TRBV29-1|.|14
TGCAGCGTTGAAGATCGGGATAACAACTATGGCTACACCTTC
CSVEDRDNNYGYTF
>TRBJ1-6|.|TRBV5-1|few|12
TGCGCCAGCAGCTTGGGTAATTCACCCCTCCACTTT
CASSLGNSPLHF
>TRBJ2-1|TRBD2|TRBV6-5|.|13
TGTGCCAGCAGCGGGGGGATCTACAATGAGCAGTTCTTC
CASSGGIYNEQFF
>TRBJ2-1|.|TRBV6-1|.|14
TGTGCCAGCAGGGGACTTGCGGGAATATATGAGCAGTTCTTC
CASRGLAGIYEQFF
>TRBJ2-1|TRBD1|TRBV9|.|17
TGTGCCAGCAGCGTCATGACAGGGACCATCTCCTACAATGAGCAGTTCTTC
CASSVMTGTISYNEQFF
>TRBJ2-5|.|TRBV6-5|.|13
TGTGCCAGCAGTAAGACAGTCCAAGAGACCCAGTACTTC
CASSKTVQETQYF
>TRBJ1-2|.|TRBV4-2|.|13
TGTGCCAGCAGCCAAGGAGTTGGCTATGGCTACACCTTC
CASSQGVGYGYTF